The TCR beta chain under discussion was sequenced for a study of PD-L1 blockade in urothelial cancer. In the study overall: T cells were recovered from blood samples at a median of 141,255.

About this clone itself: What it binds is unknown.

The germline V gene encodes CDR1 SGHKS and CDR2 YYEKEE (reference sequence). The V segment lost 5 bases and the J segment 2 bases; nucleotides outside the gene matches: 19. This CDR3 comprises 19 residues. Study outcomes and limitations: Expansion of tumor-associated blood clones at 3 weeks was greater in durable-benefit patients.

Produced via immunoSEQ multiplex PCR; TCRdb's table is partial and in-frame only. The repertoire has around 26,000 clones, 86% of them found once; the top ten carry approximately 33%. For each patient, 1 to 8 samples were obtained, pretreatment and on-treatment. The sample consisted of PBMCs, taken around atezolizumab (anti-PD-L1) treatment. This sequence was found in a man in his 60s with urothelial cancer. The chain employs TRBV5-5 and TRBJ2-1, with 7 nucleotides matching TRBD2. The CDR3 loop reads CASSSFVPSGTDTYNEQFF. CDR3 sequence (DNA): TGTGCCAGCAGTTCATTTGTCCCAAGCGGGACTGACACCTACAATGAGCAGTTCTTC. The full variable domain, rest sourced from reference TRBV5-5 and TRBJ2-1, is DAGVTQSPTHLIKTRGQQVTLRCSPISGHKSVSWYQQVLGQGPQFIFQYYEKEERGRGNFPDRFSARQFPNYSSELNVNALLLGDSALYLCASSSFVPSGTDTYNEQFFGPGTRLTVL.